Shown below are 24 T cell receptor beta chains from a single sample sequenced in a study of shared T cell receptors in the human thymus. Measured with immunoSEQ multiplex PCR; TCRdb has only the in-frame clones, and not every one. The sample yields hundreds of thousands of clones, around 82% seen once. The sample was also reused in another study, on human thymus T cells.

Sequencing used thymocytes. Receptor source: a boy in the first two years of life with a congenital heart defect.

This chain links TRBV14 with TRBJ2-7, with 8 bases that match TRBD1. Losses at the gene ends were 0 bases for V and 0 bases for J; bases not matched to a gene: 10. The V gene's germline CDR1 is SGHDN and CDR2 FVKESK. The CDR3 is 18 residues long. The CDR3 sequence: CASSQEGDQGATSYEQYF. CDR3 nucleotides: TGTGCCAGCAGCCAAGAGGGTGACCAGGGGGCTACCTCCTACGAGCAGTACTTC. The complete variable domain, with remaining parts taken from reference TRBV14 and TRBJ2-7, reads EAGVTQFPSHSVIEKGQTVTLRCDPISGHDNLYWYRRVMGKEIKFLLHFVKESKQDESGMPNNRFLAERTGGTYSTLKVQPAELEDSGVYFCASSQEGDQGATSYEQYFGPGTRLTVT.

This clone was seen a few times. This chain uses TRBV2 with TRBJ2-6, with D possibly being TRBD1 (6 bases). The germline V gene encodes CDR1 SNHLY and CDR2 FYNNEI. Trimming took off 2 bases at V and 2 bases at J, with 10 bases between the two ends. The CDR3 sequence is 16 residues long. The CDR3 loop reads CASSEPRDTGANVLTF. The CDR3, as DNA: TGTGCCAGCAGTGAACCCCGGGACACTGGGGCCAACGTCCTGACTTTC.

The genes are TRBV5-8 and TRBJ1-5; tentatively, D is TRBD1 (6 bases). The V end lost 4 bases, the J end lost 0 bases, and 17 bases lay between the germline ends. Germline CDR1 reads SGHTS; CDR2 reads YDEGEE. This CDR3 region has 17 residues. Here the CDR3 DNA reads TGTGCCAGCAGCGAGACAGGACGTCCATATAGCAATCAGCCCCAGCATTTT. This translates into CASSETGRPYSNQPQHF.

The genes are TRBV30 and TRBJ1-6; 9 nucleotides align to TRBD1. Germline trimming cut 7 bases from V and 13 bases from J; bases unmatched to any gene: 8. There are 12 residues in the CDR3. CDR1 GTSNPN and CDR2 SVGIG come from the germline V gene (reference sequence). DNA of the CDR3: TGTGCCTTCACAGGGGGCAACTCCCCCCTCCACTTT. Its protein product is CAFTGGNSPLHF. The variable domain in full, completed from reference TRBV30 and TRBJ1-6, reads SQTIHQWPATLVQPVGSPLSLECTVEGTSNPNLYWYRQAAGRGLQLLFYSVGIGQISSEVPQNLSASRPQDRQFILSSKKLLLSDSGFYLCAFTGGNSPLHFGNGTRLTVT.

The chain joins TRBV4-1 to TRBJ1-2; D is perhaps TRBD1 (5 bases). The germline CDR1 and CDR2 sequences are MGHRA and YSYEKL. CDR3 length: 15 amino acids. Trimming pared 0 bases from V and 4 bases from J, leaving 12 bases between. The CDR3 coding sequence is TGCGCCAGCAGCCAAGAGGGGGGAAGGGTCTATGGCTACACCTTC. It specifies CASSQEGGRVYGYTF.

The chain has TRBV5-1 and TRBJ2-3; possibly TRBD2 for D (6 bases). Between the trimmed V and J ends, which lost 2 bases and 4 bases, there was a span of 20 bases. The CDR3 covers 17 residues. CDR1 and CDR2 from the germline V gene are SGHRS and YFSETQ. CDR3 sequence reads: CASSFRPGLEAPDTQYF. Written as DNA, the CDR3 is TGCGCCAGCAGCTTCAGGCCGGGACTCGAGGCCCCAGATACGCAGTATTTT.

This clone was observed a few times. This sequence joins TRBV11-2 and TRBJ2-7; TRBD1 matches 10 bases. With 1 base clipped from V and 6 bases from J, the junction kept 6 bases outside the gene matches. CDR1 SGHAT and CDR2 FQNNGV come from the germline V gene. The CDR3 runs 15 residues. The CDR3 is CASSLGGTGASEQYF. The CDR3 DNA sequence: TGTGCCAGCAGCTTAGGGGGGACAGGGGCGAGCGAGCAGTACTTC.

The chain recombines TRBV27 with TRBJ2-3; 7 bases line up with TRBD2. The germline gives CDR1 MNHEY, CDR2 SMNVEV (reference sequence). The CDR3 spans 16 residues. Trimming cost V 1 base and J 2 bases; bases outside gene matches: 6. CDR3: CASSLYKRGPTDTQYF. The CDR3 DNA follows: TGTGCCAGCAGTTTATATAAGCGGGGCCCCACAGATACGCAGTATTTT.

The chain carries TRBV11-3 and TRBJ1-3, with a possible D match to TRBD1 (6 bases). The germline V gene encodes CDR1 SGHNT and CDR2 YENEEA. V was cut by 6 bases and J by 0 bases, with 24 bases left in between. CDR3 length: 19 residues. CDR3 amino acids: CASSLVTPGHESSGNTIYF. CDR3 nucleotides: TGTGCCAGCAGTCTAGTAACTCCGGGACACGAGAGCTCTGGAAACACCATATATTTT.

The CDR3 DNA sequence: TGCGCCAGCAGCCTCCAGAAAGATAATCAGCCCCAGCATTTT. Encoded protein: CASSLQKDNQPQHF. The rearrangement links TRBV4-1 to TRBJ1-5; D is ambiguous. Germline CDR1 is MGHRA and CDR2 is YSYEKL. Trimming shortened V by 4 bases and J by 4 bases, and 11 bases separated the two germline ends. CDR3 length: 14 residues.

The CDR3 spells CASSATGQGWGSDTQYF. For the CDR3, the DNA is TGCGCCAGCAGCGCCACCGGACAGGGATGGGGTTCGGATACGCAGTATTTT. This rearrangement joins TRBV5-1 to TRBJ2-3, with 8 positions matching TRBD1. This CDR3 comprises 17 residues. Losses at the gene ends were 4 bases for V and 6 bases for J; bases not matched to a gene: 16. Germline V gene lookup returns CDR1 SGHRS and CDR2 YFSETQ. The full variable domain, rest sourced from reference TRBV5-1 and TRBJ2-3, is KAGVTQTPRYLIKTRGQQVTLSCSPISGHRSVSWYQQTPGQGLQFLFEYFSETQRNKGNFPGRFSGRQFSNSRSEMNVSTLELGDSALYLCASSATGQGWGSDTQYFGPGTRLTVL.

This clone was detected a few times. The V gene is TRBV5-6, the J gene TRBJ1-3; no clear D gene. Trimming pared 0 bases from V and 0 bases from J, leaving 10 bases between. The CDR3 has 16 amino acids. Germline-derived CDR1 and CDR2 are SGHDT and YYEEEE. In DNA form, the CDR3 reads TGTGCCAGCAGCTTGGCAGCCGGGGACTCTGGAAACACCATATATTTT. Protein: CASSLAAGDSGNTIYF.

This clone showed up just a few times. The chain combines TRBV2 with TRBJ2-7; 7 bases map to TRBD2. The germline V gene has CDR1 SNHLY and CDR2 FYNNEI. V shed 4 bases and J 3 bases; nucleotides not matched to a gene: 9. CDR3 length: 15 residues. CDR3 amino acids: CASSGGSGDHYEQYF. In DNA form, the CDR3 reads TGTGCCAGCAGTGGGGGGAGCGGGGACCACTACGAGCAGTACTTC.

Comments on this clone: Sequence at one end of the junction differs from germline and may be a read error. V gene TRBV10-1 combines with J gene TRBJ2-7, with a weak D call TRBD1 (6 bases). The length of the CDR3 is 16 residues. CDR1 is WNHNN and CDR2 is SYGVQD in the germline V gene (reference sequence). Written as DNA, the CDR3 is TGCGCCAGCAGTGACTCAGACAGGTGGGATTCATACGTGCAGTACTTC. This gives the protein CASSDSDRWDSYVQYF.

The J gene is TRBJ2-7, the V gene TRBV19; the match to TRBD2 covers 7 bases. CDR1 and CDR2 from the germline V gene are LNHDA and SQIVND (reference sequence). Trimming cost V 5 bases and J 0 bases; bases outside gene matches: 16. The CDR3 contains 18 residues. The CDR3 here is CASSGSFWAGEGSYEQYF. The CDR3 nucleotides read TGTGCCAGTAGTGGGAGCTTCTGGGCGGGAGAGGGCTCCTACGAGCAGTACTTC.

This clone has only one observation. The rearrangement uses TRBV4-3 and TRBJ2-7; 14 positions match TRBD2. Germline lookup yields CDR1 LGHNA and CDR2 YSLEER. The trim removed 1 base at V and 4 bases at J, leaving 0 bases unmatched. The CDR3 covers 15 residues. The CDR3 region is CASSQGLAGGYEQYF. The CDR3 DNA follows: TGCGCCAGCAGCCAAGGACTAGCGGGAGGGTACGAGCAGTACTTC.

V usage is TRBV29-1 and J usage is TRBJ2-7; D is perhaps TRBD1 (7 bases). The ends were cut back, 6 bases at V and 3 bases at J, with 15 bases in the middle. There are 13 residues in the CDR3. CDR1 is SQVTM, CDR2 ANQGSEA, per germline. This CDR3 is CSVRGQEGYEQYF. CDR3 DNA: TGCAGCGTGAGGGGGCAGGAGGGCTACGAGCAGTACTTC.

The V and J genes are TRBV9 and TRBJ2-6, with D possibly matching TRBD2 (6 bases). The CDR3 sequence is 18 residues long. Trimming left V 4 bases short and J 2 bases short, with 19 bases between. Per germline, CDR1 SGDLS and CDR2 YYNGEE. This chain's CDR3 is CASSPPAAGSPGANVLTF. The DNA for the CDR3 is TGTGCCAGCAGCCCCCCAGCAGCGGGTAGCCCTGGGGCCAACGTCCTGACTTTC.

V is TRBV2 and J is TRBJ2-1, with 12 bases lining up with TRBD2. This CDR3 has 18 residues. Germline V gives CDR1 SNHLY, CDR2 FYNNEI. The junction had 14 bases not matched to a gene; V was cut back by 7 bases and J by 4 bases. The CDR3 DNA reads TGTGCCAGCACCCGAGCCGGGACTAGCGGGTTCGCGTACAATGAGCAGTTCTTC. The encoded protein is CASTRAGTSGFAYNEQFF.

This chain joins TRBV9 and TRBJ2-3; 14 positions agree with TRBD2. The germline CDR1 and CDR2 sequences are SGDLS and YYNGEE. This CDR3 region has 15 residues. J lost 4 bases, V lost 4 bases, and 2 bases had no gene match. The chain's CDR3 is CASSPGLAGADTQYF. CDR3 DNA sequence: TGTGCCAGCAGCCCGGGACTAGCGGGAGCAGATACGCAGTATTTT.

The rearrangement links TRBV4-1 to TRBJ2-7, with unresolved D. V lost 0 bases, J lost 3 bases, and 9 bases lay in between. In germline, CDR1 is MGHRA, CDR2 YSYEKL. This CDR3 comprises 14 residues. The CDR3 reads CASSQDGRLYEQYF. The CDR3 region has the DNA TGCGCCAGCAGCCAAGATGGTCGACTCTACGAGCAGTACTTC.

This clone was seen just once. CDR3 in DNA: TGCGCCAGCAGATCTATGGTGTTCCAAGAGACCCAGTACTTC. This translates into CASRSMVFQETQYF. The chain uses TRBV5-1 and TRBJ2-5; D not resolved. Germline CDR1 SGHRS, CDR2 YFSETQ. This CDR3 is built from 14 residues. Trimming pared 5 bases from V and 1 base from J, leaving 12 bases between.

The CDR3 here is CASTKDTDTQYF. CDR3 in DNA: TGTGCCAGCACTAAAGACACAGATACGCAGTATTTT. The rearrangement uses TRBV6-1 and TRBJ2-3; D ambiguous. The CDR3 contains 12 residues. V lost 7 bases and J lost 2, with 7 bases in between. CDR1 and CDR2 (germline): MNHNS, SASEGT.

CDR3 DNA sequence: TGTGCCAGCAGTGTTAGCGGGAGGGCAACAGATACGCAGTATTTT. Translated, it gives CASSVSGRATDTQYF. The genes are TRBV6-5 and TRBJ2-3, with TRBD2 identical over 11 bases. Germline V CDR1 and CDR2: MNHEY, SVGAGI. V shed 5 bases, J shed 3 bases, and the junction held 4 bases outside the gene matches. This CDR3 is 15 amino acids long.